This T cell receptor beta chain appears in the sequencing data of a study of T-cell reconstitution after alpha-beta-depleted transplantation in children. Findings and limits, study-wide: From surviving recipient T cells and thymic progenitors came the high day-60 TCRbeta diversity observed in some patients. Alpha-beta T cells about two months after transplant reportedly derived from several hundred expanded graft clones. Hyperexpanded clones declined; after one year, newly produced T cells mostly supplied diversity.

This clonotype was detected once. Its antigen is unidentified. The V gene lost 7 bases and the J gene lost 5 bases, with 22 bases spanning the gap. Germline CDR1 is SNHLY and CDR2 is FYNNEI. The CDR3 length is 16 residues. The TCRbeta library incorporated unique molecular identifiers. TCRdb itself ran the PCR reads through MiXCR, one entry per CDR3 protein. Found here are about 600,000 distinct CDR3 sequences, approximately 22% of them singletons; the top ten hold over 12%. J is TRBJ2-3 and V is TRBV2; perhaps D is TRBD1 or TRBD2 (5 bases each). The sequence was obtained from a boy in the first two years of life who had a stem cell transplant for acute myeloid leukemia, so the T cells may come from the graft donor. Sample: PBMCs, mostly from graft donor cells, taken 360 days after TCRalphabeta/CD19-depleted stem cell transplant. CDR3 amino acids: CASTPPGRWGVDTQYF. CDR3 DNA: TGTGCCAGCACCCCACCGGGACGGTGGGGTGTAGATACGCAGTATTTT.